Below are 18 T cell receptor beta chains sequenced from a single sample in a study of cytomegalovirus exposure and HLA in healthy donors. A multiplex PCR was run with 60 Vbeta primers and 13 Jbeta primers. Produced via immunoSEQ multiplex PCR; TCRdb's table is partial and in-frame only. The data contain 100,000 to 150,000 clones, approximately 81% of them singletons. Material for sequencing was PBMCs. All receptors come from a male donor in good health and CMV-seronegative.

This clone has only one observation. V gene TRBV7-9 combines with J gene TRBJ1-1, with D perhaps TRBD1 (6 bases). This CDR3 region has 15 residues. Germline lookup yields CDR1 SEHNR and CDR2 FQNEAQ (reference sequence). Trimming stripped 4 bases from V and 2 bases from J, with 14 bases between. CDR3 in amino acids: CASSSSGAANTEAFF. The CDR3 DNA follows: TGTGCCAGCAGCTCCTCAGGGGCCGCAAACACTGAAGCTTTCTTT.

The chain combines TRBV7-3 with TRBJ2-3, with TRBD2 as a possible D gene (5 bases). The germline gives CDR1 SGHTA, CDR2 FQGTGA. This CDR3 contains 17 residues. Trimming removed 5 bases at V and 2 bases at J, with 20 bases between. The CDR3 spells CASSPKPAAGYTDTQYF. CDR3 DNA sequence: TGTGCCAGCAGCCCTAAACCAGCGGCGGGCTACACAGATACGCAGTATTTT.

The CDR3 region has the DNA TGTGCCAGCAGCTCCCCGCCGGCGAACACCGGGGAGCTGTTTTTT. It is translated as CASSSPPANTGELFF. The chain employs TRBV5-4 and TRBJ2-2; D is ambiguous. The CDR3 runs to 15 residues. Germline values: CDR1 SGHNT, CDR2 YYREEE (reference sequence). V lost 3 bases and J 0 bases, leaving 9 bases between the germline ends.

This chain connects TRBV7-2 to TRBJ1-2; TRBD1 aligns across 7 bases. Germline loops: CDR1 SGHTA, CDR2 FQGNSA. Unmatched junction bases numbered 2, after V lost 1 base and J lost 6 bases. CDR3 length: 13 residues. This chain's CDR3 is CASSLGQGNGYTF. The CDR3 DNA is TGTGCCAGCAGCTTAGGACAGGGTAATGGCTACACCTTC. Looking up the rest from reference TRBV7-2 and TRBJ1-2 gives the full variable domain: GAGVSQSPSNKVTEKGKDVELRCDPISGHTALYWYRQSLGQGLEFLIYFQGNSAPDKSGLPSDRFSAERTGGSVSTLTIQRTQQEDSAVYLCASSLGQGNGYTFGSGTRLTVV.

This clone was counted only a few times. This chain links TRBV7-8 with TRBJ1-1; no reliable D call. The V end lost 0 bases, the J end lost 2 bases, and 7 bases lay between the germline ends. The CDR3 has 14 amino acids. Per germline, CDR1 SGHVS and CDR2 FQNEAQ. The CDR3 here is CASSLARVNTEAFF. In nucleotides, the CDR3 is TGTGCCAGCAGCTTAGCACGCGTAAACACTGAAGCTTTCTTT.

The CDR3 protein is CASSRQFLNQPQHF. The CDR3 DNA reads TGTGCCAGCAGCAGACAGTTCCTCAATCAGCCCCAGCATTTT. The rearrangement links TRBV2 to TRBJ1-5; TRBD1 might be the D (5 bases). This CDR3 comprises 14 residues. Germline CDR1 reads SNHLY; CDR2 reads FYNNEI. V lost 6 bases and J 3 bases, leaving 12 bases between the germline ends.

This clone was seen more than once but under ten times. V and J are TRBV9 and TRBJ2-6; D gene ambiguous. The V gene lost 0 bases and the J gene lost 0 bases, with 7 bases spanning the gap. Germline CDR1 reads SGDLS; CDR2 reads YYNGEE. This CDR3 spans 16 amino acids. The CDR3 spells CASSVATHSGANVLTF. The CDR3 nucleotides are TGTGCCAGCAGCGTAGCTACCCACTCTGGGGCCAACGTCCTGACTTTC.

The V call is TRBV4-2, the J call TRBJ1-4, with 9 bases fitting TRBD1. The CDR3 contains 14 residues. In germline, CDR1 is LGHNA, CDR2 YNFKEQ. After removal of 5 bases from V and 6 bases from J, the junction contained 4 bases not matched to a gene. The CDR3 DNA reads TGTGCCAGCAGCGGGACAGGGAGGGATGAAAAACTGTTTTTT. Translation gives CASSGTGRDEKLFF.

Details on this clone: The same CDR3 arises from other DNA sequences in this sample as well. The genes are TRBV30 and TRBJ2-5; TRBD2 is a possible D gene (5 bases). This CDR3 region has 14 residues. V was pared by 0 bases and J by 4 bases, with 12 bases between. The germline V gene has CDR1 GTSNPN and CDR2 SVGIG (reference sequence). The chain's CDR3 is CAWSVRGSGETQYF. CDR3 DNA sequence: TGTGCCTGGAGTGTTAGAGGGTCGGGAGAGACCCAGTACTTC.

Only a few counts were recorded for this clone. This chain uses TRBV29-1 with TRBJ1-1, with D unclear. The CDR3 runs to 13 residues. Germline V gives CDR1 SQVTM, CDR2 ANQGSEA. V dropped 5 bases and J dropped 1 base, with 11 bases sitting between them. The CDR3 DNA sequence: TGCAGCGTTCGTGAGTCTGGGAACACTGAAGCTTTCTTT. Translation gives CSVRESGNTEAFF.

A few counts support this clone. This chain links TRBV7-8 with TRBJ2-1, with TRBD2 matching 7 bases. CDR1 and CDR2 (germline): SGHVS, FQNEAQ. The CDR3 consists of 16 residues. J was trimmed by 4 bases and V by 3 bases; bases with no gene match: 9. CDR3 nucleotides: TGTGCCAGCAGCTTTACGCGGGAGTGGGCTTACAATGAGCAGTTCTTC. This sequence encodes CASSFTREWAYNEQFF.

The gene calls are TRBV4-1 and TRBJ1-6; weak D call: TRBD1 (6 bases). This CDR3 contains 14 residues. CDR1 and CDR2 (germline): MGHRA, YSYEKL. V shed 1 base and J shed 7 bases, with 8 bases lying between them. CDR3 sequence: CASSQARGNSPLHF. CDR3 coding DNA: TGCGCCAGCAGCCAAGCCAGGGGCAATTCACCCCTCCACTTT.

This clone was seen a few times. J is TRBJ2-3 and V is TRBV5-4; a possible D gene is TRBD1 (6 bases). The V gene lost 4 bases and the J gene lost 6 bases, with 12 bases spanning the gap. The CDR3 length is 13 residues. Germline loops: CDR1 SGHNT, CDR2 YYREEE (reference sequence). CDR3 residues: CASSGRGSDTQYF. The DNA for the CDR3 is TGTGCCAGCAGCGGCAGGGGTAGCGATACGCAGTATTTT.

This chain links TRBV5-6 with TRBJ2-1; D not resolved. Germline V gives CDR1 SGHDT, CDR2 YYEEEE. The CDR3 has 13 residues. Trimming pared 4 bases from V and 3 bases from J, leaving 8 bases between. The CDR3 loop is CASSPPGYNEQFF. CDR3 in DNA: TGTGCCAGCAGCCCCCCGGGCTACAATGAGCAGTTCTTC.

The V call is TRBV11-3, the J call TRBJ2-2; TRBD2 aligns across 13 bases. The CDR3 has 17 amino acids. Germline CDR1 SGHNT, CDR2 YENEEA. Trimming took 5 bases from V and 5 from J; bases not matched to a gene: 8. DNA for the CDR3: TGTGCCAGCAGCACCGGACTAGCGGGGGCCGGGACCGGGGAGCTGTTTTTT. This codes for CASSTGLAGAGTGELFF. The whole variable domain, filled in from reference TRBV11-3 and TRBJ2-2, reads EAGVVQSPRYKIIEKKQPVAFWCNPISGHNTLYWYLQNLGQGPELLIRYENEEAVDDSQLPKDRFSAERLKGVDSTLKIQPAELGDSAVYLCASSTGLAGAGTGELFFGEGSRLTVL.

The genes are TRBV5-1 and TRBJ1-2; D may be TRBD1 (5 bases). CDR3 length: 14 amino acids. CDR1 and CDR2 from the germline V gene are SGHRS and YFSETQ. V was shortened by 4 bases and J by 3 bases, with 13 bases between the two germline ends. The CDR3 sequence is CASSKLGGDYGYTF. The CDR3 nucleotides read TGCGCCAGCAGCAAGCTAGGAGGGGACTATGGCTACACCTTC.

This sequence joins TRBV6-5 and TRBJ2-7, with 7 bases identical to TRBD2. The V and J ends lost 0 bases and 0 bases, in that order; junction bases with no gene match: 5. Germline CDR1 reads MNHEY; CDR2 reads SVGAGI. This CDR3 has 16 residues. The CDR3 bases are TGTGCCAGCAGTTACTCGTGGCGGGAGTACTCCTACGAGCAGTACTTC. Translating gives CASSYSWREYSYEQYF.

This clone has more than one count but fewer than ten. The chain uses TRBV6-1 and TRBJ2-1; TRBD1 aligns across 9 bases. From germline, CDR1 is MNHNS and CDR2 SASEGT. With 9 bases clipped from V and 9 bases from J, the junction kept 15 bases outside the gene matches. CDR3 length: 15 amino acids. CDR3 nucleotide sequence: TGTGCCAGTAACGGGGTGGGACAGGGAAAGGGTGAGCAGTTCTTC. Translation: CASNGVGQGKGEQFF.